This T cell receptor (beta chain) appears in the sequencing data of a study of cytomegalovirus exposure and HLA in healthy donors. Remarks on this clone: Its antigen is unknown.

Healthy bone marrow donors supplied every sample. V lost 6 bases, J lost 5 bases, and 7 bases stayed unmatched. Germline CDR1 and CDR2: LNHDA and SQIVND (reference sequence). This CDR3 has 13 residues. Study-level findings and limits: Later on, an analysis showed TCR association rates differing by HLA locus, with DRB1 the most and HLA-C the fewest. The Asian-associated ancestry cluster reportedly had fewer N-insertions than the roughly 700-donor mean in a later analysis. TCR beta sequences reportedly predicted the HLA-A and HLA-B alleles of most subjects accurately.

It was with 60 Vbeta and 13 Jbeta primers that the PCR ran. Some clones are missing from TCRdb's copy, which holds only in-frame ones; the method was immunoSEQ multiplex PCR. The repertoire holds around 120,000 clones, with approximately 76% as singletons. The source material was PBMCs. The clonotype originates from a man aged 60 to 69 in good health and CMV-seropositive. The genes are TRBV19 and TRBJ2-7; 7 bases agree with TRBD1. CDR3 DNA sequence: TGTGCCAGTAGCTCCTCCGACAGGGACGAGCAGTACTTC. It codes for CASSSSDRDEQYF.